This T cell receptor beta chain was recorded in a study of shared clonotypes between healthy human individuals. Study-wide findings and caveats: Some clonotypes were shared by all four sorted-subset donors, while others were not shared. The non-shared ones had lower generation probabilities than the shared ones.

Remarks on this clone: Its specificity is unknown.

Naive CD8 isolation took CD45RO-negative cells positively selected for CCR7 and excluded terminally differentiated effector memory CD45RA+ cells. This CDR3 has 12 residues. CDR1 LGHNT and CDR2 FRNRAP come from the germline V gene. V was trimmed by 1 base and J by 6 bases, leaving 4 bases between them. Per the authors' pipeline: In the immunoSEQ data, sequences were junction-only and lacked quality scores, so filtering differed. Profiled with immunoSEQ multiplex PCR; TCRdb holds only in-frame clones, not every one. Clone size and V and J calls were adopted from that table, with D and trimming inferred from the DNA. Of under 1 million clones listed, roughly 96% are singletons.

Material: naive CD8+ T cells sorted from blood. The TCR sequence derives from a man in his thirties or forties in good health. V gene TRBV12-5 combines with J gene TRBJ1-5; D is unclear. This chain's CDR3 is CASGLGGQPQHF. As DNA, the CDR3 is TGTGCTAGTGGTTTGGGGGGTCAGCCCCAGCATTTT.